One and the same sample provided the 29 T cell receptor beta chains below, sequenced in a study of blood T cell repertoires in COVID-19. Clones were sequenced by immunoSEQ multiplex PCR, and TCRdb holds only the in-frame ones, with some missing. The table has about 160,000 clones, roughly 84% seen once. Source material: peripheral blood. The receptor set was obtained from a man aged 35 to 55 with acute or convalescent COVID-19.

V gene TRBV6-6 combines with J gene TRBJ1-1, with no clear D. The CDR3 totals 13 residues. Trimming stripped 7 bases from V and 5 bases from J, with 14 bases between. Germline loops: CDR1 MNHNY, CDR2 SVGAGI (reference sequence). This CDR3 reads CASIPFGRTEAFF. The CDR3 nucleotides are TGTGCCAGCATCCCCTTCGGGAGAACTGAAGCTTTCTTT.

The count of this clone is one. V and J are TRBV6-5 and TRBJ1-3; TRBD1 agrees at 7 bases. Trimming at V came to 3 bases and at J to 7 bases, leaving 9 bases not matched to a gene. This CDR3 contains 15 residues. CDR1 and CDR2 (germline): MNHEY, SVGAGI. The CDR3 nucleotides read TGTGCCAGCAGTTATGACAGGGAGAGTGGGAACACCATATATTTT. Its protein is CASSYDRESGNTIYF.

The chain joins TRBV6-1 to TRBJ2-5; the D gene is possibly TRBD2 (5 bases). The CDR3 spans 12 residues. Germline V gene lookup returns CDR1 MNHNS and CDR2 SASEGT. Trimming took off 6 bases at V and 6 bases at J, with 11 bases between the two ends. Here the CDR3 reads CASSQDWKTQYF. CDR3 DNA: TGTGCCAGCAGCCAGGACTGGAAGACCCAGTACTTC.

The chain links TRBV14 to TRBJ2-7, with D perhaps matching TRBD2 (5 bases). The germline V gene has CDR1 SGHDN and CDR2 FVKESK. The CDR3 has 12 amino acids. V lost 2 bases to trimming and J lost 4 bases, with 6 bases between them. CDR3 nucleotides: TGTGCCAGCAGCCAACGCGGGTACGAGCAGTACTTC. Residues: CASSQRGYEQYF.

The chain has TRBV2 and TRBJ2-5, with D possibly matching TRBD2 (6 bases). The germline V gene encodes CDR1 SNHLY and CDR2 FYNNEI. Deletions cut 5 bases from V and 9 bases from J, with 10 bases between. This CDR3 is built from 11 residues. Here the CDR3 DNA reads TGTGCCAGCAGTCAGGGAGGAGCCCAGTACTTC. Translated: CASSQGGAQYF.

The J gene is TRBJ1-2, the V gene TRBV11-2; D gene ambiguous. The CDR3 length is 14 residues. Germline loops: CDR1 SGHAT, CDR2 FQNNGV. V lost 1 base to trimming and J lost 4 bases, with 10 bases between them. CDR3 DNA: TGTGCCAGCAGCTTAGGAGGGATCTCCTATGGCTACACCTTC. Protein: CASSLGGISYGYTF.

The chain joins TRBV11-2 to TRBJ1-1; D gene ambiguous. V was clipped by 0 bases and J by 3 bases, with 5 bases between them. This CDR3 is 13 amino acids long. The germline CDR1 and CDR2 sequences are SGHAT and FQNNGV. The CDR3 DNA is TGTGCCAGCAGCTTAGACCTATACACTGAAGCTTTCTTT. Encoded protein: CASSLDLYTEAFF.

The V call is TRBV12-2, the J call TRBJ1-4; TRBD1 is the table's D call and was not checked against the DNA. TRBV12-2 is described as a pseudogene. There are 16 residues in the CDR3. As DNA, the CDR3 is TGTGCAAGTCGTGTAGGGGCGCGGAGCGTTGGTGAAAAACTGTTTTTT. It encodes CASRVGARSVGEKLFF.

The chain couples TRBV28 to TRBJ2-3; 8 bases line up with TRBD2. Germline values: CDR1 MDHEN, CDR2 SYDVKM. V shed 6 bases, J shed 2 bases, and the junction held 13 bases outside the gene matches. This CDR3 region has 17 residues. In DNA, the CDR3 is TGTGCCAGCAGCCCGGGACCTACTAGCGGTTTCACAGATACGCAGTATTTT. Translating gives CASSPGPTSGFTDTQYF.

V and J are TRBV13 and TRBJ1-1, with TRBD1 matching 8 bases. Germline CDR1 is PRHDT and CDR2 is FYEKMQ (reference sequence). The CDR3 is made up of 15 amino acids. V was pared by 3 bases and J by 1 base, with 4 bases of the junction left unmatched. The DNA of the CDR3 is TGTGCCAGCAGCTTTGGGACAGGACCGAACACTGAAGCTTTCTTT. It translates to CASSFGTGPNTEAFF.

The chain joins TRBV6-2 or TRBV6-3 to TRBJ2-7; TRBD1 agrees at 7 bases. This CDR3 region has 14 residues. Germline V gene data show CDR1 as MNHEY and CDR2 as SVGEGT. V shed 2 bases and J 6 bases; nucleotides not matched to a gene: 7. The CDR3 bases are TGTGCCAGCAGTTACCCCAACAGGGGAGCCGAGCAGTACTTC. Translated, it gives CASSYPNRGAEQYF.

This clone was detected a few times. This chain connects TRBV5-1 to TRBJ1-6; 7 positions agree with TRBD1. The CDR3 has 18 amino acids. Germline trimming cut 4 bases from V and 1 base from J; bases unmatched to any gene: 11. Germline CDR1 SGHRS, CDR2 YFSETQ. For the CDR3, the DNA is TGCGCCAGCAGCCAGGATATACAGGGGTTGTCCTATAATTCACCCCTCCACTTT. Amino acids: CASSQDIQGLSYNSPLHF.

A single count supports this clone. The J gene is TRBJ2-3, the V gene TRBV5-1; D is unresolved. CDR1 SGHRS and CDR2 YFSETQ come from the germline V gene. V shed 0 bases and J shed 2 bases, with 10 bases lying between them. The CDR3 runs 15 residues. The CDR3 nucleotides read TGCGCCAGCAGCTTGGACAGCCGATTCACAGATACGCAGTATTTT. Its protein is CASSLDSRFTDTQYF.

The rearrangement joins TRBV5-1 to TRBJ2-1, with unresolved D. V was trimmed by 0 bases and J by 2 bases, leaving 3 bases between them. CDR1 and CDR2 from the germline V gene are SGHRS and YFSETQ. The CDR3 length is 13 residues. The CDR3 nucleotides are TGCGCCAGCAGCTTGGATACCTACAATGAGCAGTTCTTC. This codes for CASSLDTYNEQFF.

V is TRBV4-2 and J is TRBJ2-1, with 12 bases identical to TRBD2. There are 21 residues in the CDR3. Germline loops: CDR1 LGHNA, CDR2 YNFKEQ. J gave up 0 bases and V 4 bases, and 16 bases lay outside the gene matches. DNA for the CDR3: TGTGCCAGCAGCCCCCGCCGAACTAGCGGGGGGACTTCGCCCTCCTACAATGAGCAGTTCTTC. Its protein is CASSPRRTSGGTSPSYNEQFF.

Concerning this clone itself: The sample has other DNA sequences that encode this CDR3 too. The chain is built from TRBV30 and TRBJ2-1, with D unclear. Germline loops: CDR1 GTSNPN, CDR2 SVGIG (reference sequence). This CDR3 spans 12 amino acids. Trimming pared 0 bases from V and 8 bases from J, leaving 8 bases between. The DNA for the CDR3 is TGTGCCTGGAGTGTACGGGTGGATGAGCAGTTCTTC. Amino acids: CAWSVRVDEQFF.

V usage is TRBV4-2 and J usage is TRBJ1-2; 9 bases map to TRBD1. CDR3 length: 15 amino acids. Trimming took 2 bases from V and 4 from J; bases not matched to a gene: 5. Germline V gene lookup returns CDR1 LGHNA and CDR2 YNFKEQ. This CDR3 is CASSQWGQGVYGYTF. CDR3 DNA: TGTGCCAGCAGCCAATGGGGACAGGGAGTCTATGGCTACACCTTC.

The rearrangement joins TRBV10-1 to TRBJ2-7, with TRBD1 identical over 9 bases. CDR3 length: 15 amino acids. Germline CDR1 and CDR2: WNHNN and SYGVQD (reference sequence). V lost 3 bases, J lost 5 bases, and 8 bases stayed unmatched. DNA of the CDR3: TGCGCCAGCAGTGAAAGGCGGGACAGGGCGCACGAGCAGTACTTC. Protein product: CASSERRDRAHEQYF.

This sequence joins TRBV5-4 and TRBJ2-1; 8 bases are shared with TRBD1. Germline assignment: CDR1 SGHNT and CDR2 YYREEE (reference sequence). The CDR3 totals 15 residues. The ends lost 3 bases at V and 7 bases at J; junction bases unmatched: 9. The CDR3 DNA reads as TGTGCCAGCAGCTCCGACAGGGGTTTTTGGAATGAGCAGTTCTTC. This codes for CASSSDRGFWNEQFF.

This rearrangement joins TRBV7-8 to TRBJ1-4; D not certain. Trimming cost V 4 bases and J 6 bases, with 21 bases left between them. Germline CDR1 is SGHVS and CDR2 is FQNEAQ. The CDR3 consists of 17 residues. CDR3 coding DNA: TGTGCCAGCAGCTCTGAACCCCCCGGACTCTCGTATGAAAAACTGTTTTTT. Protein sequence: CASSSEPPGLSYEKLFF.

The rearrangement uses TRBV7-3 and TRBJ1-1; D unclear. CDR1 and CDR2 from the germline V gene are SGHTA and FQGTGA. Deletions cut 3 bases from V and 1 base from J, with 6 bases between. This CDR3 contains 13 residues. The CDR3 reads CASSFDWNTEAFF. CDR3 bases: TGTGCCAGCAGCTTTGACTGGAACACTGAAGCTTTCTTT.

This clone was detected once. The rearrangement uses TRBV6-4 and TRBJ2-5; TRBD1 might be the D (5 bases). Germline loops: CDR1 MRHNA, CDR2 SNTAGT. The length of the CDR3 is 15 residues. V was shortened by 5 bases and J by 5 bases, with 18 bases between the two germline ends. The CDR3 coding sequence is TGTGCCAGCAGTAAAACAGGCAACTTTGGCGAGACCCAGTACTTC. Translated, it gives CASSKTGNFGETQYF.

A few counts support this clone. This chain uses TRBV28 with TRBJ1-5; TRBD1 aligns across 7 bases. This CDR3 has 15 residues. CDR1 is MDHEN, CDR2 SYDVKM, per germline. J lost 2 bases, V lost 5 bases, and 6 bases had no gene match. The CDR3 nucleotides read TGTGCCAGCAGTAACCAGGGGGTAGGCAATCAGCCCCAGCATTTT. Amino acid sequence: CASSNQGVGNQPQHF. Full variable domain (outside the CDR3, taken from reference TRBV28 and TRBJ1-5): DVKVTQSSRYLVKRTGEKVFLECVQDMDHENMFWYRQDPGLGLRLIYFSYDVKMKEKGDIPEGYSVSREKKERFSLILESASTNQTSMYLCASSNQGVGNQPQHFGDGTRLSIL.

The chain is built from TRBV15 and TRBJ1-4; TRBD1 aligns across 7 bases. CDR1 is LNHNV and CDR2 is YYDKDF in the germline V gene (reference sequence). V was pared by 0 bases and J by 5 bases, with 6 bases of the junction left unmatched. This CDR3 comprises 16 residues. CDR3 sequence reads: CATSRDGTAKNEKLFF. In DNA form, the CDR3 reads TGTGCCACCAGCAGAGACGGGACAGCAAAAAATGAAAAACTGTTTTTT. The full variable domain, with the rest looked up from reference TRBV15 and TRBJ1-4, is DAMVIQNPRYQVTQFGKPVTLSCSQTLNHNVMYWYQQKSSQAPKLLFHYYDKDFNNEADTPDNFQSRRPNTSFCFLDIRSPGLGDTAMYLCATSRDGTAKNEKLFFGSGTQLSVL.

There are a few counts of this clone. V gene TRBV3-1 (or the pseudogene TRBV3-2) combines with J gene TRBJ2-2; unclear D gene. The length of the CDR3 is 12 residues. Germline values: CDR1 LGHDT, CDR2 YNNKEL (reference sequence). V was cut by 7 bases and J by 5 bases, with 8 bases left in between. The CDR3 nucleotides are TGTGCCAGCACCCCGAGAACCGGGGAGCTGTTTTTT. Its translation is CASTPRTGELFF.

The chain uses TRBV11-2 and TRBJ1-2, with D tentatively TRBD1 (6 bases). The germline gives CDR1 SGHAT, CDR2 FQNNGV. CDR3 size: 15 residues. Trimming took 10 bases from V and 4 from J, leaving 22 bases between them. This chain's CDR3 is CATQPGGGQGYGYTF. DNA for the CDR3: TGTGCCACTCAACCCGGCGGGGGGCAGGGCTATGGCTACACCTTC. The full variable domain, in which reference TRBV11-2 and TRBJ1-2 provide the parts outside the CDR3, is EAGVAQSPRYKIIEKRQSVAFWCNPISGHATLYWYQQILGQGPKLLIQFQNNGVVDDSQLPKDRFSAERLKGVDSTLKIQPAKLEDSAVYLCATQPGGGQGYGYTFGSGTRLTVV.

V gene TRBV2 combines with J gene TRBJ2-7; TRBD1 agrees at 10 bases. This CDR3 comprises 15 residues. Looked up from germline, CDR1 is SNHLY and CDR2 is FYNNEI. Trimming cost V 2 bases and J 0 bases; bases outside gene matches: 1. Here the CDR3 DNA reads TGTGCCAGCAGTGAAAGGGACAGGGGCTCCTACGAGCAGTACTTC. It is translated as CASSERDRGSYEQYF. Complete variable domain (other parts from reference TRBV2 and TRBJ2-7): EPEVTQTPSHQVTQMGQEVILRCVPISNHLYFYWYRQILGQKVEFLVSFYNNEISEKSEIFDDQFSVERPDGSNFTLKIRSTKLEDSAMYFCASSERDRGSYEQYFGPGTRLTVT.

The rearrangement links TRBV6-1 to TRBJ1-1; 10 bases are shared with TRBD1. Germline loops: CDR1 MNHNS, CDR2 SASEGT. The V and J ends lost 4 bases and 6 bases, in that order; junction bases with no gene match: 17. CDR3 length equals 18 residues. The CDR3: CASSAYRDRGNIVAEAFF. The CDR3 DNA follows: TGTGCCAGCAGTGCCTACCGGGACAGGGGCAATATAGTAGCTGAAGCTTTCTTT.

V is TRBV29-1 and J is TRBJ1-2, with D tentatively TRBD1 (6 bases). Germline lookup yields CDR1 SQVTM and CDR2 ANQGSEA. CDR3 length equals 13 residues. V was pared by 6 bases and J by 3 bases, with 14 bases between. The CDR3 sequence is CSVGQSRDYGYTF. CDR3 in DNA: TGCAGCGTCGGACAGTCTAGGGACTATGGCTACACCTTC. Full variable domain (missing parts from reference TRBV29-1 and TRBJ1-2): SAVISQKPSRDICQRGTSLTIQCQVDSQVTMMFWYRQQPGQSLTLIATANQGSEATYESGFVIDKFPISRPNLTFSTLTVSNMSPEDSSIYLCSVGQSRDYGYTFGSGTRLTVV.